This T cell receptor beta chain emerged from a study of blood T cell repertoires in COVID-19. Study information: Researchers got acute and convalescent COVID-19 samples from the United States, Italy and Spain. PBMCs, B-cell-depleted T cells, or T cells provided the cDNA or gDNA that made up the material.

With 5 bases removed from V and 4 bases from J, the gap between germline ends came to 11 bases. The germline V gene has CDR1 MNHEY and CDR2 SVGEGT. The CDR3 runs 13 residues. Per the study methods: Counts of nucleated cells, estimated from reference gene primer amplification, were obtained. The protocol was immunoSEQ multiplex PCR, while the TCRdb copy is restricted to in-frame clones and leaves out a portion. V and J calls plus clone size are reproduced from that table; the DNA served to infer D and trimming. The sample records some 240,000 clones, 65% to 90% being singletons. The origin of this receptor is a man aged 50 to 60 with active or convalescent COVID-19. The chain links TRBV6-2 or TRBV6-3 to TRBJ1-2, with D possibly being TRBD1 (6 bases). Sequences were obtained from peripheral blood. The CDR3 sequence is CASSPGEIYGYTF. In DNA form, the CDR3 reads TGTGCCAGCAGTCCAGGGGAGATCTATGGCTACACCTTC.